This entry lists 2 T cell receptor beta chains sequenced from one sample in a study of T-cell memory formation after mild COVID-19 (dated by TCRdb to the early 2020s). The method behind the library was 5' RACE. TCRdb shows the sequencer as Illumina NovaSeq 6000. TCRdb reprocessing: public reads trimmed at Q25 with fastp, clones called with MiXCR, in-frame beta chains kept. One record per CDR3 amino acid sequence lists the most common genes and DNA. This sample comprises more than 250,000 distinct CDR3 sequences, about a sixth of them detected only once. The ten largest make up 20% to 25% of the sample. Sequenced material: PBMCs or a T cell subset sorted from them (not recorded which). Source of these receptors: a man younger than 35 who had mild COVID-19 (a few samples of this study predate the infection). The sample titles of this study are shuffled in the database, so cell type and time point are left out; the donor was told from shared clones.

The rearrangement joins TRBV10-3 to TRBJ2-6; no clear D. This CDR3 is 17 amino acids long. From germline, CDR1 is ENHRY and CDR2 SYGVKD. V was pared by 3 bases and J by 0 bases, with 12 bases between. CDR3 loop: CAISDRIPSSGANVLTF. CDR3 in DNA: TGTGCCATCAGTGATCGGATTCCTAGCTCTGGGGCCAACGTCCTGACTTTC.

This chain joins TRBV7-8 and TRBJ2-4, with D possibly TRBD1 on 5 matching bases. V gave up 3 bases and J gave up 6 bases, with 12 bases separating them. CDR1 and CDR2 (germline): SGHVS, FQNEAQ. This CDR3 is 14 amino acids long. This CDR3 is CASSFSDIPNIQYF. The DNA for the CDR3 is TGTGCCAGCAGCTTCTCGGACATACCAAACATTCAGTACTTC.